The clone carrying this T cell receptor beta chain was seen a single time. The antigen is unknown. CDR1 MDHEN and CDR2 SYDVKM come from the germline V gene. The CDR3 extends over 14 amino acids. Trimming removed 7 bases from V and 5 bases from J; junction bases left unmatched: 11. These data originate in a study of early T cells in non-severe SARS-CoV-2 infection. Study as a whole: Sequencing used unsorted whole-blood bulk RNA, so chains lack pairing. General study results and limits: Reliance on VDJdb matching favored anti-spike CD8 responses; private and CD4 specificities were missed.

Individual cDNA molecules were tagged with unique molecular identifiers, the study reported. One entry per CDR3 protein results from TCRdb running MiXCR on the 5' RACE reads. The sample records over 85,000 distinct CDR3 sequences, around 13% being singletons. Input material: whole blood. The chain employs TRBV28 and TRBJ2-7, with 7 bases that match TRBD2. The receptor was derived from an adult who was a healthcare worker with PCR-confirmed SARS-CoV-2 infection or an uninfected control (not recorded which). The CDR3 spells CASTLGGLVHEQYF. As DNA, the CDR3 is TGTGCCAGCACCTTGGGGGGGTTGGTCCACGAGCAGTACTTC.